This section outlines one T cell receptor (beta chain) sequence together with its context. In this sample, this clone turned up once. No cognate antigen has been identified for it. No per-base quality is available; no much larger clone lies one base away. The CDR3 regions of human TCRbeta chains were analyzed by immunosequencing. The paper's processing steps were these. Repertoire TCRs were matched against a reference library of SARS-CoV-2-specific TCRs generated with the MIRA antigen-specificity platform. Breadth was defined as the fraction of unique TCRs that were SARS-CoV-2-associated. Depth was defined as the fraction of total T cells that were SARS-CoV-2-associated. Using the MIRA data, each spike-specific TCR was mapped to the spike region that the TCR reacts to and placed in a CD4 or CD8 class. Log10-transformed breadth and depth values were compared by one-way ANOVA with Sidak's multiple comparisons tests. The clones in this table, taken by TCRdb from immuneACCESS, are in-frame only. Not every clone is retained; where verified, under half of the shortfall comes from an unresolved V gene, and the cause of the rest is unknown. That table gives V, J and clone size, and the DNA gave D and trimming. In all, the sample holds 150,000 to 200,000 clones, and roughly 94% of those were seen once. Approximately 0.6% of the sample goes to the ten largest clones.

The source of the sample is a study of T cell responses to AZD1222 COVID-19 vaccine (dated by TCRdb to the early 2020s). Describing the broader study: AZD1222 recipients whose second dose came at about 4 weeks and those whose second dose came at about 12 weeks were combined into one group, since spike-specific TCR depth and breadth did not differ between the two schedules. A total of under 250 trial participants underwent TCR sequencing, of whom under 220 had received two doses of AZD1222 and some 25 had received two doses of the MenACWY control vaccine. Trial participants were enrolled into age subgroups of 18-55, 56-69 and 70-plus years, which contained approximately 150, 28 and 58 TCR-sequenced participants, respectively.

The germline V gene encodes CDR1 SGHKS and CDR2 YYEKEE (reference sequence). CDR3 length: 15 amino acids, cysteine to phenylalanine. Only the CDR3 DNA is retained, 45 bases long and in frame from the first base. Trimming removed 4 bases from V and 1 base from J; the gene matches leave 5 bases unexplained. This specimen's time point label, per the study, means: baseline before first vaccination. Samples from vaccinated people were obtained from the UK trials COV001 and COV002, which included a single-blind randomized controlled phase 2/3 trial of AZD1222 (ChAdOx1 nCoV-19) in healthy adults. For TCRbeta chain sequencing, PBMC samples from trial participants were taken at day 0 and at day 28 after the second dose. Overall study outcomes, separate from this receptor: In the small 56-69-year group, the increase in depth fell short of significance, most likely because of low power. Because no samples from the day 14 peak response were available, repertoires could be characterized only after the peak T cell response. Spike-specific TCR breadth and depth rose significantly after two AZD1222 doses compared with day 0 and with MenACWY recipients. Only five or six AZD1222 recipients were SARS-CoV-2 seropositive at baseline, limiting conclusions about previously exposed vaccinees. The whole spike protein was spanned by vaccine-associated CD4 TCRs, and dominant responses were seen in regions 160-218 and 743-854. Reportedly, almost half of the unique spike-specific TCRs recognized epitopes lying outside the regions that are mutated in the B.1.351 and B.1.1.7 variants. Participants were mostly white British and included more females than males, and it was suggested by the authors that clonal diversity may have been underestimated.

The specimen was peripheral blood, collected on day 0 of AZD1222 vaccination. The TCR sequence derives from an adult in good health. Here the chain combines TRBV5-5 and TRBJ2-7; 10 bases in the junction line up with TRBD1. The CDR3 protein is CASSTGTGVSYEQYF. In nucleotides, the sequence is TGTGCCAGCAGCACTGGGACAGGGGTTTCCTACGAGCAGTACTTC.